This T cell receptor beta chain was profiled in a study of OX40 agonist ivuxolimab in advanced cancers. Turning to the study itself: Patient treatment consisted of intravenous ivuxolimab administration every 2 weeks at 0.01 to 10 mg/kg.

Method: immunoSEQ multiplex PCR; TCRdb's copy keeps in-frame clones and lacks some. Of 30,000 to 45,000 clones in the sample, around two thirds were seen once. Turning to this clone: As yet, its antigen is unknown.

This CDR3 is 12 amino acids long. Germline V lookup: CDR1 SGHKS, CDR2 YYEKEE (reference sequence). Trimming removed 1 base at V and 6 bases at J, with 6 bases between. Overall study results and limits: CD4+ T cells averaged fewer expanded clones than CD8+ T cells. Doses of 0.1 to 3.0 mg/kg were accompanied by clonal expansion of CD4+ and CD8+ blood T cells by week 6.

The cohort excluded patients with autoimmune disease history or systemic immunosuppression. Sequenced material: CD4+ or CD8+ T cells sorted from blood, taken in a trial of the OX40 agonist ivuxolimab. This chain joins TRBV5-5 and TRBJ2-3; D gene unclear. This sequence originates from an adult with an advanced solid tumor such as melanoma, head and neck, liver or kidney cancer. The chain's CDR3 is CASSLYSDTQYF. The CDR3 DNA reads TGTGCCAGCAGCTTGTATTCGGATACGCAGTATTTT. Complete variable domain (other parts from reference TRBV5-5 and TRBJ2-3): DAGVTQSPTHLIKTRGQQVTLRCSPISGHKSVSWYQQVLGQGPQFIFQYYEKEERGRGNFPDRFSARQFPNYSSELNVNALLLGDSALYLCASSLYSDTQYFGPGTRLTVL.